This section outlines one TCR beta chain sequence together with its context. Its antigen is not identified. The data were obtained in a study of shared clonotypes between healthy human individuals. Some clones are missing from TCRdb's copy, which holds only in-frame ones; the method was immunoSEQ multiplex PCR. Among some 1.5 million clones listed, around 98% were seen once. A CD45RA+ naive subset and a CD45RA-negative memory subset were split from CD4+ cells. Study-wide points: Sequencing depth was expected to affect clonotype sharing among donors. Relative to their counterparts shared across all four donors, non-shared clonotypes exhibited diminished generation probabilities.

Sample: naive CD4+ T cells sorted from blood. This sample's subset: CD45RA+ positively selected. The sequence came from a man aged 30 to 45 in good health.

The CDR3 coding sequence is TGTGCCAGCAGCTTGATAGGACAGTATGGCTACACCTTC. Its protein product is CASSLIGQYGYTF. This chain links TRBV7-2 with TRBJ1-2; D might be TRBD1 (6 bases). Trimming shortened V by 3 bases and J by 5 bases, and 10 bases separated the two germline ends. Per the germline V gene, CDR1 is SGHTA and CDR2 is FQGNSA. CDR3 size: 13 residues.